This TCR beta chain was retrieved from a study of blood T cell repertoires in COVID-19. Original methodology: Amplified reference gene primers provided the basis for estimating nucleated cell counts. Clones were sequenced by immunoSEQ multiplex PCR, and TCRdb holds only the in-frame ones, with some missing. D and trimming come from the DNA, and the V and J calls and clone size come from that table. The table lists approximately 90,000 clones, under 90% of them singletons, with about 3.7% in the top ten. Germline values: CDR1 LGHDT, CDR2 YNNKEL (reference sequence). V gave up 4 bases and J gave up 7 bases; unmatched junction bases: 12. This CDR3 spans 16 amino acids.

This chain connects TRBV3-1 (or the pseudogene TRBV3-2) to TRBJ2-1; 8 nucleotides line up with TRBD2. The sequence was collected from a woman between 65 and 79 years old with acute or convalescent COVID-19. What was sequenced was peripheral blood. The CDR3 coding sequence is TGTGCCAGCAGCCCGTACAGCGGGAGTTCCGAGAATGAGCAGTTCTTC. Translating it yields CASSPYSGSSENEQFF.